This is a list of T cell receptor beta chains from one sample in a study of T-cell reconstitution after alpha-beta-depleted transplantation in children. TCRdb itself ran the PCR reads through MiXCR, one entry per CDR3 protein. The sample has roughly 150,000 distinct CDR3 sequences, around 10% seen once. This specimen was PBMCs, taken before TCRalphabeta/CD19-depleted stem cell transplant. The origin of the receptors is a boy younger than 10 with acute myeloid leukemia, due to receive a stem cell transplant. CDR3s include the opening cysteine and the closing phenylalanine or tryptophan. The D gene is left open where the match is weak. Rows give clone size only sometimes, using once, few, many, or a class for an expanded clone.

D: NA
size: few
J: TRBJ2-2
V: TRBV30
DNA: TGTGCCTGGAGTGGTTCAACCGGGGAGCTGTTTTTT
CDR3: CAWSGSTGELFF

D: TRBD2
size: many
J: TRBJ2-5
V: TRBV5-6
DNA: TGTGCCAGCAGCTTTCAAGCGGGGGGCCTCCTTGAGACCCAGTACTTC
CDR3: CASSFQAGGLLETQYF

D: TRBD2
size: many
J: TRBJ2-3
V: TRBV6-1
DNA: TGTGCCAGCAGTGAAATAGTAGCGGGGGGCACAGATACGCAGTATTTT
CDR3: CASSEIVAGGTDTQYF

D: NA
size: many
J: TRBJ2-3
V: TRBV9
DNA: TGTGCCAGCAGCGTAACTAGAAGAGTCACAGATACGCAGTATTTT
CDR3: CASSVTRRVTDTQYF

D: NA
size: many
J: TRBJ2-3
V: TRBV7-3
DNA: TGTGCCAGCAGCTTGACTGTAGGGAGCCGGAGCACAGATACGCAGTATTTT
CDR3: CASSLTVGSRSTDTQYF

D: NA
size: many
J: TRBJ2-7
V: TRBV7-8
DNA: TGTGCCAGCAGCTTAGCGCGAGAAAAAAACTACGAGCAGTACTTC
CDR3: CASSLAREKNYEQYF

D: NA
size: many
J: TRBJ1-1
V: TRBV20-1
DNA: TGCAGTGCTAGGATCAGGGGAGGCGACACTGAAGCTTTCTTT
CDR3: CSARIRGGDTEAFF

D: NA
size: many
J: TRBJ1-4
V: TRBV20-1
DNA: TGCAGTGCAAGGGACCGGGAACTGTTTTTT
CDR3: CSARDRELFF

D: NA
size: NA
J: TRBJ1-1
V: TRBV7-9
DNA: TGTGCCAGCAGCAACGGACGGTGGAACACTGAAGCTTTCTTT
CDR3: CASSNGRWNTEAFF

D: NA
size: many
J: TRBJ1-1
V: TRBV18
DNA: TGTGCCAGCTCACCACCTAGAGAGGGTAAGAAGACTGAAGCTTTCTTT
CDR3: CASSPPREGKKTEAFF

D: TRBD1
size: many
J: TRBJ2-7
V: TRBV12-3/TRBV12-4
DNA: TGTGCCAGCAGGCCCGCCCCGGGACAGGGTATGGACGAGCAGTACTTC
CDR3: CASRPAPGQGMDEQYF

D: NA
size: many
J: TRBJ1-2
V: TRBV12-3/TRBV12-4
DNA: TGTGCCAGCAGGACGGGGGAAGTTCTTAACTATGGCTACACCTTC
CDR3: CASRTGEVLNYGYTF

D: NA
size: many
J: TRBJ1-5
V: TRBV28
DNA: TGTGCCAGCAGTCGGATTACACAGCATTTT
CDR3: CASSRITQHF

D: NA
size: many
J: TRBJ2-5
V: TRBV3-1
DNA: TGTGCCAGCAGCCCCAGGACCCATGAGACCCAGTACTTC
CDR3: CASSPRTHETQYF

D: TRBD2
size: many
J: TRBJ2-1
V: TRBV24-1
DNA: TGTGCCACCAGTGATCCCAGGGCTAGCGGGGAGCTTCAGAGCTCCTACAATGAGCAGTTCTTC
CDR3: CATSDPRASGELQSSYNEQFF

D: NA
size: many
J: TRBJ2-1
V: TRBV24-1
DNA: TGTGCCACCAGTGATTTAACCGCGACAGAGCAGTTCTTC
CDR3: CATSDLTATEQFF

D: TRBD1
size: many
J: TRBJ1-6
V: TRBV20-1
DNA: TGCAGTGCTAGAGATGGGGGGACAGGGTATTCACCCCTCCACTTT
CDR3: CSARDGGTGYSPLHF

D: NA
size: NA
J: TRBJ1-1
V: TRBV10-1
DNA: TGCGCCAGCAGTGAGTTCGGAACTGCTGAAGCTTTCTTT
CDR3: CASSEFGTAEAFF

D: TRBD2
size: many
J: TRBJ2-7
V: TRBV20-1
DNA: TGCAGTGCTAGTATTAAGGCTAGCGGGAGTTGGGAGCAGTACTTC
CDR3: CSASIKASGSWEQYF

D: NA
size: NA
J: TRBJ1-1
V: TRBV4-1
DNA: TGCGCCAGCAGCCAACCAGACACCGGCTACACTGTAGCTTTCTTT
CDR3: CASSQPDTGYTVAFF

D: NA
size: many
J: TRBJ2-6
V: TRBV29-1
DNA: TGCAGCGTTGAAGATCGGAGGGGGTTAAGGATGTCTGGGGCCAACGTCCTGACTTTC
CDR3: CSVEDRRGLRMSGANVLTF

D: NA
size: many
J: TRBJ1-3
V: TRBV12-3/TRBV12-4
DNA: TGTGCCAGCAGTCGGACGTCTGCGAACACCATATATTTT
CDR3: CASSRTSANTIYF

D: NA
size: many
J: TRBJ1-5
V: TRBV29-1
DNA: TGCAGCGTTTTGACAGGACTCAATCAGCCCCAGCATTTT
CDR3: CSVLTGLNQPQHF

D: TRBD2
size: many
J: TRBJ2-1
V: TRBV5-6
DNA: TGTGCCAGCAGCTTGTTGAGCGGGGGAAGCAATGAGCAGTTCTTC
CDR3: CASSLLSGGSNEQFF

D: TRBD2
size: many
J: TRBJ2-1
V: TRBV15
DNA: TGTGCCACCAGAGCGGGGGGATTCAATGAGCAGTTCTTC
CDR3: CATRAGGFNEQFF

D: TRBD1
size: many
J: TRBJ1-2
V: TRBV5-1
DNA: TGCGCCAGCAGCTTTTGGGACAGTACTGGCGGCTACACCTTC
CDR3: CASSFWDSTGGYTF

D: NA
size: few
J: TRBJ2-2
V: TRBV20-1
DNA: TGCAGTGCACTGGGTCAGCTGAAGAACACCGGGGAGCTGTTTTTT
CDR3: CSALGQLKNTGELFF

D: NA
size: many
J: TRBJ2-1
V: TRBV21-1
DNA: TGTGCCAGCAAGGCGGGAGTCCCACCCGGTACTGAGCAGTTCTTC
CDR3: CASKAGVPPGTEQFF

D: TRBD2
size: NA
J: TRBJ2-4
V: TRBV28
DNA: TGTGCCAGCAGTTCTCCCGGGGGGGCCAAGGGAAACATTCAGTACTTC
CDR3: CASSSPGGAKGNIQYF

D: NA
size: many
J: TRBJ1-2
V: TRBV5-1
DNA: TGCGCCAGCAGCAACCCTGGGCCGGGGGGCTATGGCTACACCTTC
CDR3: CASSNPGPGGYGYTF

D: TRBD1
size: many
J: TRBJ1-2
V: TRBV5-1
DNA: TGCGCCAGCAGCGCGGGACAGTTACTTAACTATGGCTACACCTTC
CDR3: CASSAGQLLNYGYTF

D: TRBD1
size: many
J: TRBJ1-3
V: TRBV6-1
DNA: TGTGCCAGCGAGACAGGGAATGGAAACACCATATATTTT
CDR3: CASETGNGNTIYF

D: TRBD1
size: many
J: TRBJ2-7
V: TRBV20-1
DNA: TGCAGTGCTCCCCAGACAGGGTCCTACGAGCAGTACTTC
CDR3: CSAPQTGSYEQYF

D: NA
size: few
J: TRBJ1-1
V: TRBV7-6
DNA: TGTGCCAGCAGCTTAGGGGGCAGGAGGAGGGGTCTCACTGAAGCTTTCTTT
CDR3: CASSLGGRRRGLTEAFF

D: TRBD2
size: NA
J: TRBJ2-1
V: TRBV4-2
DNA: TGTGCCAGCAGCCAAGGGGGGGGGGGAGTCCGACTCTTC
CDR3: CASSQGGGGVRLF

D: NA
size: many
J: TRBJ2-1
V: TRBV6-4
DNA: TGTGCCAGCAGTGAGTCGGGTGAGAGCTCCTACAATGAGCAGTTCTTC
CDR3: CASSESGESSYNEQFF

D: TRBD2
size: NA
J: TRBJ2-7
V: TRBV28
DNA: TGTGCCAGCAGTCTTGGCGGGAGCGGCTACGAGGAGTACTTC
CDR3: CASSLGGSGYEEYF

D: NA
size: NA
J: TRBJ2-1
V: TRBV27
DNA: TGTGCCAGCACCAATACCGCGTTTAGCTCCTACAATGAGCAGTTCTTC
CDR3: CASTNTAFSSYNEQFF

D: NA
size: many
J: TRBJ1-5
V: TRBV20-1
DNA: TGCAGTGCTAGAGATGGGGAGCCTAGCAATCAGCCCCAGCATTTT
CDR3: CSARDGEPSNQPQHF

D: NA
size: NA
J: TRBJ2-3
V: TRBV4-1
DNA: TGCGCCAGCAGCCGGGGGGCGCGGGGGACAACAGATACGCAGTATTTT
CDR3: CASSRGARGTTDTQYF

D: NA
size: many
J: TRBJ2-1
V: TRBV5-1
DNA: TGCGCCAGCAGCTTGCGCGGAACCTTGTCCTACAATGAGCAGTTCTTC
CDR3: CASSLRGTLSYNEQFF

D: NA
size: many
J: TRBJ2-1
V: TRBV5-5
DNA: TGTGCCAGCAGCTTCGCAGGGAATGAGCAGTTCTTC
CDR3: CASSFAGNEQFF

D: NA
size: many
J: TRBJ1-1
V: TRBV20-1
DNA: TGCAGTGCTAGACCAGAGGGTACTGAAGCTTTCTTT
CDR3: CSARPEGTEAFF

D: TRBD2
size: many
J: TRBJ2-3
V: TRBV28
DNA: TGTGCCAGCAGACCTAAGCCCTCTCTAGCGGCCAGAAGCACAGATACGCAGTATTTT
CDR3: CASRPKPSLAARSTDTQYF

D: NA
size: many
J: TRBJ2-1
V: TRBV10-3
DNA: TGTGCCACTCTAACCGGGACATCCTACAATGAGCAGTTCTTC
CDR3: CATLTGTSYNEQFF

D: TRBD2
size: many
J: TRBJ2-3
V: TRBV6-1
DNA: TGTGCCAGCAGCAGTCAGCGGGGGGGCGCAGATACGCAGTATTTT
CDR3: CASSSQRGGADTQYF

D: NA
size: many
J: TRBJ2-1
V: TRBV6-2/TRBV6-3
DNA: TGTGCCAGCAGCCCTGGCCATAGTAGGAATGAGCAGTTCTTC
CDR3: CASSPGHSRNEQFF

D: NA
size: many
J: TRBJ2-6
V: TRBV24-1
DNA: TGTGCCACCAGTGATCAATCGGGATGGGCCAACGTCCTGACTTTC
CDR3: CATSDQSGWANVLTF